The T cell receptor (beta chain) described here comes from a study of T cell repertoires in cytomegalovirus infection. Study-wide background: Recently identified HLA-C-restricted and well-studied HLA-B-restricted CMV epitopes were used. TCR beta signatures that were public indicated CMV infection and matching HLA type.

From the reads, TCRdb called clonotypes with MiXCR, one entry per CDR3 protein. The data show 150,000 to 200,000 distinct CDR3 sequences, with approximately 21% seen just once and 25% held by the top ten. Concerning this clonotype itself: Antigen: not known.

The CDR3 covers 14 residues. CDR1 is SEHNR, CDR2 FQNEAQ, per germline (reference sequence). V was cut by 10 bases and J by 1 base, with 13 bases left in between. The sequenced sample was CD8+ T cells from cultured PBMCs, obtained from culture after CMV antigen stimulation. The origin of this receptor is a human donor in good health (CMV status not recorded). Some clones in this sample may be carry-over from other donors' samples. The chain links TRBV7-9 to TRBJ2-2, with D uncertain. As DNA, the CDR3 is TGTGCCAATACGACTTTGATGAACACCGGGGAGCTGTTTTTT. Amino acids: CANTTLMNTGELFF.